This is a list of T cell receptor beta chains from one sample in a study of T cells after posttransplantation cyclophosphamide. Repertoires were generated with immunoSEQ multiplex PCR, while TCRdb's copy carries only in-frame clones and drops some. Sampling found 40,000 or so clones, none seen once. Sequenced sample: PBMCs. These receptors came from a man aged 25-45 years in good health and a related stem cell transplant donor. The CDR3 runs from the conserved cysteine through the conserved F or W. A D gene is named only where the DNA matches it firmly. Size is stated for part of the rows, as once, few or many counts, or as a class when the clone is expanded.

J gene: TRBJ1-5
V gene: TRBV5-1
D gene: TRBD1
clone size: many
CDR3 protein: CASSPDRGNQPQHF
CDR3 DNA: TGCGCCAGCAGCCCGGACAGGGGCAATCAGCCCCAGCATTTT

J gene: TRBJ2-4
V gene: TRBV2
D gene: TRBD1
clone size: many
CDR3 protein: CASKTGGNIQYF
CDR3 DNA: TGTGCCAGCAAGACAGGGGGGAACATTCAGTACTTC

J gene: TRBJ1-5
V gene: TRBV19
D gene: .
clone size: many
CDR3 protein: CASSSGVSNQPQHF
CDR3 DNA: TGTGCCAGTAGTTCAGGGGTTAGCAATCAGCCCCAGCATTTT

J gene: TRBJ1-1
V gene: TRBV5-4
D gene: TRBD1
clone size: many
CDR3 protein: CASSLTGVNTEAFF
CDR3 DNA: TGTGCCAGCAGCCTGACAGGGGTGAACACTGAAGCTTTCTTT

J gene: TRBJ1-3
V gene: TRBV13
D gene: .
clone size: many
CDR3 protein: CASSLEGPGNTIYF
CDR3 DNA: TGTGCCAGCAGCTTAGAAGGGCCCGGAAACACCATATATTTT

J gene: TRBJ1-2
V gene: TRBV15
D gene: TRBD1
clone size: many
CDR3 protein: CATSRDRTGGYTF
CDR3 DNA: TGTGCCACCAGCAGAGACAGGACAGGGGGCTACACCTTC

J gene: TRBJ2-5
V gene: TRBV6-6
D gene: .
clone size: few
CDR3 protein: CASRFVSGETQYF
CDR3 DNA: TGTGCCAGCAGGTTTGTTTCGGGAGAGACCCAGTACTTC

J gene: TRBJ2-5
V gene: TRBV6-1
D gene: TRBD2
clone size: .
CDR3 protein: CASILSGAPQETQYF
CDR3 DNA: TGTGCCAGCATACTTAGCGGGGCGCCCCAAGAGACCCAGTACTTC

J gene: TRBJ1-5
V gene: TRBV18
D gene: .
clone size: .
CDR3 protein: CASSPGQPLSSNQPQHF
CDR3 DNA: TGTGCCAGCTCTCCCGGACAGCCACTTAGTAGCAATCAGCCCCAGCATTTT

J gene: TRBJ2-3
V gene: TRBV6-2/TRBV6-3
D gene: .
clone size: .
CDR3 protein: CASRTSGASTDTQYF
CDR3 DNA: TGTGCCAGCAGGACAAGCGGCGCTAGCACAGATACGCAGTATTTT

J gene: TRBJ2-5
V gene: TRBV6-1
D gene: TRBD2
clone size: .
CDR3 protein: CASSTSGGAVETQYF
CDR3 DNA: TGTGCCAGCAGTACTAGCGGGGGGGCGGTGGAGACCCAGTACTTC

J gene: TRBJ2-7
V gene: TRBV6-2/TRBV6-3
D gene: .
clone size: many
CDR3 protein: CASSYSIRGADEQYF
CDR3 DNA: TGTGCCAGCAGTTACTCGATCAGAGGGGCGGACGAGCAGTACTTC

J gene: TRBJ2-7
V gene: TRBV5-1
D gene: TRBD1
clone size: few
CDR3 protein: CASSRGTAEPGYF
CDR3 DNA: TGCGCCAGCAGCAGGGGGACAGCCGAGCCGGGGTACTTC

J gene: TRBJ2-3
V gene: TRBV7-9
D gene: TRBD1
clone size: many
CDR3 protein: CASSFRDRVTDTQYF
CDR3 DNA: TGTGCCAGCAGCTTCCGGGACAGGGTCACAGATACGCAGTATTTT

J gene: TRBJ2-1
V gene: TRBV10-1
D gene: TRBD1
clone size: many
CDR3 protein: CASSDGTGLKIRFF
CDR3 DNA: TGCGCCAGCAGTGATGGGACAGGGCTAAAGATCAGGTTCTTC

J gene: TRBJ2-3
V gene: TRBV19
D gene: TRBD2
clone size: many
CDR3 protein: CASSSGTSAADTQYF
CDR3 DNA: TGTGCCAGTAGTTCCGGGACTAGCGCTGCAGATACGCAGTATTTT

J gene: TRBJ2-2
V gene: TRBV6-1
D gene: .
clone size: many
CDR3 protein: CASSARPGSNTGELFF
CDR3 DNA: TGTGCCAGCAGTGCCCGGCCAGGGTCGAACACCGGGGAGCTGTTTTTT

J gene: TRBJ1-1
V gene: TRBV6-2/TRBV6-3
D gene: .
clone size: many
CDR3 protein: CASSYLSTRNTEAFF
CDR3 DNA: TGTGCCAGCAGTTACTTGTCTACTAGGAACACTGAAGCTTTCTTT

J gene: TRBJ1-1
V gene: TRBV15
D gene: .
clone size: many
CDR3 protein: CATSREQGRAFF
CDR3 DNA: TGTGCCACCAGCAGAGAACAGGGTAGAGCTTTCTTT

J gene: TRBJ2-3
V gene: TRBV13
D gene: TRBD2
clone size: .
CDR3 protein: CASSWTSGGTDTQYF
CDR3 DNA: TGTGCCAGCAGCTGGACTAGCGGGGGCACAGATACGCAGTATTTT

J gene: TRBJ2-7
V gene: TRBV12-3/TRBV12-4
D gene: TRBD2
clone size: .
CDR3 protein: CASRGGASYEQYF
CDR3 DNA: TGTGCCAGTCGGGGGGGGGCCAGCTACGAGCAGTACTTC

J gene: TRBJ2-2
V gene: TRBV5-1
D gene: TRBD2
clone size: few
CDR3 protein: CASSLRLAGVAGELFF
CDR3 DNA: TGCGCCAGCAGCTTGCGGCTAGCGGGGGTCGCCGGGGAGCTGTTTTTT

J gene: TRBJ1-3
V gene: TRBV7-2
D gene: .
clone size: many
CDR3 protein: CASSLAVTTSSGNTIYF
CDR3 DNA: TGTGCCAGCAGCTTAGCCGTGACAACAAGCTCTGGAAACACCATATATTTT

J gene: TRBJ2-3
V gene: TRBV9
D gene: .
clone size: many
CDR3 protein: CASSVQGTDTQYF
CDR3 DNA: TGTGCCAGCAGCGTACAGGGTACAGATACGCAGTATTTT

J gene: TRBJ1-1
V gene: TRBV6-6
D gene: .
clone size: many
CDR3 protein: CASSYTGGNTEAFF
CDR3 DNA: TGTGCCAGCAGTTACACGGGGGGGAACACTGAAGCTTTCTTT

J gene: TRBJ1-1
V gene: TRBV5-5
D gene: .
clone size: many
CDR3 protein: CASSLWTDTEAFF
CDR3 DNA: TGTGCCAGCAGCCTATGGACAGACACTGAAGCTTTCTTT

J gene: TRBJ1-5
V gene: TRBV7-9
D gene: .
clone size: many
CDR3 protein: CASSPYSGNQPQHF
CDR3 DNA: TGTGCCAGCAGCCCTTATAGCGGCAATCAGCCCCAGCATTTT

J gene: TRBJ2-7
V gene: TRBV5-1
D gene: TRBD1
clone size: many
CDR3 protein: CASSWSPGTGRYYEQYF
CDR3 DNA: TGCGCCAGCAGCTGGTCCCCAGGGACAGGGAGGTACTACGAGCAGTACTTC

J gene: TRBJ1-2
V gene: TRBV4-1
D gene: .
clone size: many
CDR3 protein: CASSQDTQLYGYTF
CDR3 DNA: TGCGCCAGCAGCCAAGATACACAGCTCTATGGCTACACCTTC

J gene: TRBJ1-1
V gene: TRBV6-1
D gene: .
clone size: many
CDR3 protein: CASSQRGNTEAFF
CDR3 DNA: TGTGCCAGCAGTCAGCGGGGGAACACTGAAGCTTTCTTT

J gene: TRBJ1-2
V gene: TRBV20-1
D gene: .
clone size: few
CDR3 protein: CSAREQWGYTF
CDR3 DNA: TGCAGTGCTAGAGAACAGTGGGGCTACACCTTC

J gene: TRBJ1-5
V gene: TRBV6-5
D gene: .
clone size: few
CDR3 protein: CASSSGESRGKPQHF
CDR3 DNA: TGTGCCAGCAGCAGCGGGGAGAGCCGTGGTAAGCCCCAGCATTTT

J gene: TRBJ2-7
V gene: TRBV10-1
D gene: .
clone size: many
CDR3 protein: CASSAGTNYEQYF
CDR3 DNA: TGCGCCAGCAGTGCCGGGACAAACTACGAGCAGTACTTC

J gene: TRBJ2-1
V gene: TRBV5-8
D gene: .
clone size: many
CDR3 protein: CASSGRGGFLYNEQFF
CDR3 DNA: TGTGCCAGCAGCGGGAGGGGGGGCTTCCTTTACAATGAGCAGTTCTTC

J gene: TRBJ2-1
V gene: TRBV29-1
D gene: TRBD2
clone size: few
CDR3 protein: CSVEDLPPGGDYNEQFF
CDR3 DNA: TGCAGCGTTGAAGATCTTCCGCCCGGGGGGGACTACAATGAGCAGTTCTTC

J gene: TRBJ2-7
V gene: TRBV2
D gene: TRBD2
clone size: many
CDR3 protein: CASSEASGATYEQYF
CDR3 DNA: TGTGCCAGCAGTGAAGCTAGCGGGGCCACCTACGAGCAGTACTTC

J gene: TRBJ1-1
V gene: TRBV23-1
D gene: .
clone size: many
CDR3 protein: CASSQSDLRGRVYTRAFF
CDR3 DNA: TGCGCCAGCAGTCAATCTGACCTGAGGGGGAGGGTCTATACTCGGGCTTTCTTT

J gene: TRBJ1-2
V gene: TRBV6-2/TRBV6-3
D gene: .
clone size: many
CDR3 protein: CATSGEGYGYTF
CDR3 DNA: TGTGCCACCTCGGGGGAAGGATATGGCTACACCTTC

J gene: TRBJ2-7
V gene: TRBV5-1
D gene: TRBD1
clone size: many
CDR3 protein: CASSLRTGYEQYF
CDR3 DNA: TGCGCCAGCAGCTTACGGACAGGGTACGAGCAGTACTTC

J gene: TRBJ1-1
V gene: TRBV12-3/TRBV12-4
D gene: TRBD1
clone size: many
CDR3 protein: CASSWDRGVNTEAFF
CDR3 DNA: TGTGCCAGCAGTTGGGACAGGGGGGTGAACACTGAAGCTTTCTTT

J gene: TRBJ2-7
V gene: TRBV27
D gene: TRBD2
clone size: many
CDR3 protein: CASRQQTLAGEDGEQYF
CDR3 DNA: TGTGCCAGCAGACAACAGACACTAGCGGGGGAGGACGGCGAGCAGTACTTC

J gene: TRBJ1-6
V gene: TRBV28
D gene: TRBD1
clone size: .
CDR3 protein: CASSAPTGGNSPLHF
CDR3 DNA: TGTGCCAGCAGTGCACCGACAGGGGGGAATTCACCCCTCCACTTT

J gene: TRBJ1-1
V gene: TRBV25-1
D gene: TRBD1
clone size: many
CDR3 protein: CASSETDRGFTEAFF
CDR3 DNA: TGTGCCAGCAGTGAAACCGACAGGGGTTTCACTGAAGCTTTCTTT

J gene: TRBJ2-3
V gene: TRBV11-2
D gene: TRBD2
clone size: few
CDR3 protein: CASSQIAGGPSSTDTQYF
CDR3 DNA: TGTGCCAGCAGCCAAATAGCGGGGGGACCCTCTAGCACAGATACGCAGTATTTT

J gene: TRBJ2-5
V gene: TRBV5-4
D gene: TRBD1
clone size: few
CDR3 protein: CASSPGTALRGETQYF
CDR3 DNA: TGTGCCAGCAGCCCAGGGACAGCACTAAGGGGAGAGACCCAGTACTTC

J gene: TRBJ2-5
V gene: TRBV7-9
D gene: TRBD1
clone size: many
CDR3 protein: CASSLGPDRGRETQYF
CDR3 DNA: TGTGCCAGCAGCTTGGGACCCGACAGGGGACGTGAGACCCAGTACTTC

J gene: TRBJ1-1
V gene: TRBV6-6
D gene: .
clone size: .
CDR3 protein: CASPSQANTEAFF
CDR3 DNA: TGTGCCAGCCCTTCGCAGGCGAACACTGAAGCTTTCTTT

J gene: TRBJ1-5
V gene: TRBV19
D gene: .
clone size: many
CDR3 protein: CASSIRPARKHF
CDR3 DNA: TGTGCCAGTAGTATAAGACCCGCGCGGAAGCATTTT

J gene: TRBJ1-3
V gene: TRBV12-3/TRBV12-4
D gene: TRBD1
clone size: many
CDR3 protein: CASSIGFPGQGSGNTIYF
CDR3 DNA: TGTGCCAGCAGTATTGGGTTCCCGGGACAGGGATCCGGAAACACCATATATTTT

J gene: TRBJ1-4
V gene: TRBV29-1
D gene: .
clone size: .
CDR3 protein: CSVSTIDRHNEKLFF
CDR3 DNA: TGCAGCGTTTCAACGATTGACAGACATAATGAAAAACTGTTTTTT

J gene: TRBJ2-3
V gene: TRBV5-1
D gene: TRBD2
clone size: many
CDR3 protein: CASSSVGGGAIDTQYF
CDR3 DNA: TGCGCCAGCAGCTCGGTCGGCGGGGGGGCCATAGATACGCAGTATTTT

J gene: TRBJ2-3
V gene: TRBV29-1
D gene: TRBD1
clone size: few
CDR3 protein: CSARDRGRRDTQYF
CDR3 DNA: TGCAGCGCCCGGGACAGGGGGCGCAGGGATACGCAGTATTTT

J gene: TRBJ2-3
V gene: TRBV6-5
D gene: .
clone size: few
CDR3 protein: CASSYWRGSSTDTQYF
CDR3 DNA: TGTGCCAGCAGTTACTGGCGGGGAAGTAGCACAGATACGCAGTATTTT

J gene: TRBJ2-5
V gene: TRBV7-9
D gene: .
clone size: .
CDR3 protein: CASSFRAEQETQYF
CDR3 DNA: TGTGCCAGCAGCTTTAGGGCAGAACAAGAGACCCAGTACTTC

J gene: TRBJ1-1
V gene: TRBV11-1
D gene: .
clone size: few
CDR3 protein: CASSFSLQNTEAFF
CDR3 DNA: TGTGCCAGCAGCTTCAGTCTCCAGAACACTGAAGCTTTCTTT

J gene: TRBJ2-2
V gene: TRBV12-3/TRBV12-4
D gene: .
clone size: many
CDR3 protein: CASSSDRGAKYAGELFF
CDR3 DNA: TGTGCCAGCAGTTCAGACCGGGGGGCCAAGTATGCCGGGGAGCTGTTTTTT

J gene: TRBJ2-3
V gene: TRBV7-2
D gene: .
clone size: many
CDR3 protein: CASSLGRGDTQYF
CDR3 DNA: TGTGCCAGCAGCTTAGGTCGGGGAGATACGCAGTATTTT

J gene: TRBJ2-1
V gene: TRBV19
D gene: TRBD2
clone size: many
CDR3 protein: CASSLGLAGDNEQFF
CDR3 DNA: TGTGCCAGTAGCCTGGGACTAGCGGGGGACAATGAGCAGTTCTTC